This T cell receptor beta chain was sequenced for a study of blood T cell repertoires in COVID-19. At the level of the study: Donors in the United States, Italy and Spain gave samples during acute or convalescent COVID-19. T cells, B-cell-depleted T cells, or PBMCs supplied cDNA or gDNA.

Germline CDR1 and CDR2: MNHNY and SVGAGI (reference sequence). With 11 bases removed from V and 5 bases from J, the gap between germline ends came to 16 bases. This CDR3 is built from 13 residues. Under the authors' procedure: Counts of nucleated cells, estimated from reference gene primer amplification, were obtained. Only in-frame clones appear in the TCRdb table, and some are missing; sequencing was by immunoSEQ multiplex PCR. That table gives V, J and clone size, and the DNA gave D and trimming. The data hold 120,000 to 150,000 clones, with about 87% observed a single time. The receptor was isolated from a woman aged 45 to 65 with active or convalescent COVID-19. The specimen sequenced was peripheral blood. The genes are TRBV6-6 and TRBJ2-1, with D possibly TRBD2 on 6 matching bases. CDR3 sequence reads: CASAAAGNNEQFF. DNA for the CDR3: TGTGCCTCCGCGGCGGCGGGAAACAATGAGCAGTTCTTC.